The present TCR beta chain was sequenced within a study of post-analysis software for immune sequencing data. Overall study context: Relapsing-remitting, secondary progressive and progressive-relapsing courses of multiple sclerosis were included.

This clonotype came up a few times. Its cognate antigen is unknown. General observations from the study: For normalized Chao1 diversity, multiple sclerosis patients scored significantly lower than controls did. Comparison of patients with controls showed five TRBV segments more frequent in patients, TRBV5-6, TRBV5-1 and TRBV20-1 among them. When the samples were clustered directly with F measure, those that had been prepared in the same batch showed strong co-clustering.

The CDR3 spans 15 residues. Trimming pared 0 bases from V and 0 bases from J, leaving 6 bases between. Germline CDR1 reads SEHNR; CDR2 reads FQNEAQ (reference sequence). Sequencing libraries made from TCR beta cDNA carried unique molecular identifiers. T cells numbering roughly 0.9 to 10 million yielded cDNA molecules that totaled about 500,000. MiXCR, run by TCRdb on the PCR reads, gives a single entry per CDR3 protein. The sample lists hundreds of thousands of distinct CDR3 sequences, roughly 38% occurring once. The V and J genes are TRBV7-9 and TRBJ1-5, with D uncertain. The receptor was isolated from a girl aged 5-17 years with multiple sclerosis. Sequenced input: blood. CDR3 DNA: TGTGCCAGCAGCTTAGCCGGGGATAGCAATCAGCCCCAGCATTTT. It yields the protein CASSLAGDSNQPQHF.